The 8 T cell receptor beta chains listed next were all sequenced from one sample in a study of graft-versus-host responses after intestinal transplantation. No cognate antigen is known for these TCRs. Generated by immunoSEQ multiplex PCR, the TCRdb table keeps only in-frame clones and is missing some. The table records roughly 120,000 clones, about nine tenths of them present only once. This specimen consisted of unstimulated CD4+ T cells sorted from spleen or lymph node cells, obtained before intestinal transplant. These receptors came from a human donor who received an intestinal transplant.

This CDR3 is CAWSVYGTSRTGELFF. In DNA, the CDR3 is TGTGCCTGGAGTGTCTACGGGACTTCCCGCACCGGGGAGCTGTTTTTT. V is TRBV30 and J is TRBJ2-2; D perhaps matches TRBD2 (6 bases). Germline-derived CDR1 and CDR2 are GTSNPN and SVGIG (reference sequence). The CDR3 spans 16 residues. Trimming removed 0 bases from V and 4 bases from J, with 15 bases in between. Complete variable domain (other parts from reference TRBV30 and TRBJ2-2): SQTIHQWPATLVQPVGSPLSLECTVEGTSNPNLYWYRQAAGRGLQLLFYSVGIGQISSEVPQNLSASRPQDRQFILSSKKLLLSDSGFYLCAWSVYGTSRTGELFFGEGSRLTVL.

This clone was counted between two and nine times. The CDR3 bases are TGTGCCAGCTCTCGTGGGGGCACTAACTATGGCTACACCTTC. Translation: CASSRGGTNYGYTF. The chain is built from TRBV6-5 and TRBJ1-2; the D gene is possibly TRBD1 (6 bases). Per germline, CDR1 MNHEY and CDR2 SVGAGI. The CDR3 loop spans 14 amino acids. Trimming took 8 bases from V and 0 from J, leaving 13 bases between them.

The chain combines TRBV10-3 with TRBJ1-5, with TRBD1 identical over 9 bases. Germline CDR1 and CDR2: ENHRY and SYGVKD. V shed 0 bases, J shed 6 bases, and the junction held 6 bases outside the gene matches. CDR3 length: 16 residues. CDR3 nucleotides: TGTGCCATCAGTGAGTCGGGACAGGGTTTTTTTCAGCCCCAGCATTTT. Encoded protein: CAISESGQGFFQPQHF.

The chain couples TRBV5-1 to TRBJ2-4; 7 nucleotides agree with TRBD1. The CDR3 has 14 residues. CDR1 and CDR2 from the germline V gene are SGHRS and YFSETQ. J lost 7 bases, V lost 1 base, and 5 bases had no gene match. The CDR3 reads CASSLKGQSNIQYF. CDR3 bases: TGCGCCAGCAGCTTGAAGGGACAGAGCAACATTCAGTACTTC.

The rearrangement links TRBV4-3 to TRBJ2-3; no firm D call. V was pared by 0 bases and J by 0 bases, with 13 bases between. Germline values: CDR1 LGHNA, CDR2 YSLEER. The CDR3 is 17 amino acids. CDR3 DNA: TGCGCCAGCAGCCAAGAAATACGAGGTCCTAGCACAGATACGCAGTATTTT. This codes for CASSQEIRGPSTDTQYF.

The rearrangement links TRBV10-2 to TRBJ2-3, with 10 bases aligning to TRBD2. CDR3 length: 14 amino acids. CDR1 WSHSY and CDR2 SAAADI come from the germline V gene. V shed 8 bases, J shed 2 bases, and the junction held 4 bases outside the gene matches. CDR3 region: CASSSGRFTDTQYF. Here the CDR3 DNA reads TGCGCCAGCTCTAGCGGGAGATTCACAGATACGCAGTATTTT.

The chain recombines TRBV4-2 with TRBJ1-5; D is possibly TRBD1 (6 bases). V gave up 4 bases and J gave up 5 bases, with 12 bases separating them. The CDR3 extends over 14 amino acids. Germline values: CDR1 LGHNA, CDR2 YNFKEQ. For the CDR3, the DNA is TGTGCCAGCAGCCCTACAGGGCTGCATCAGCCCCAGCATTTT. Protein product: CASSPTGLHQPQHF.

This clone was detected once. The chain uses TRBV7-9 and TRBJ2-2; 10 positions match TRBD1. The CDR3 totals 14 residues. The V gene's germline CDR1 is SEHNR and CDR2 FQNEAQ (reference sequence). V lost 3 bases to trimming and J lost 6 bases; unmatched junction nucleotides: 1. The CDR3 region is CASSFGTGAGELFF. CDR3 bases: TGTGCCAGCAGCTTTGGGACAGGGGCCGGGGAGCTGTTTTTT.